These 10 T cell receptor beta chains share one sample of origin, sequenced in a study of CD8+CD57+ T cells in acquired aplastic anemia (dated by TCRdb to the late 2010s). The patients picked for sequencing were ones in whom flow cytometry had shown an expansion of CD8+CD57+ cells. The listed sequencing device is Illumina HiSeq 2000. Genomic DNA served as template for TCR beta VDJ combination and CDR3 sequence profiling. In-frame beta chains were kept once TCRdb had trimmed the public reads at Q25 with fastp and called clones with MiXCR. When rows share a CDR3 protein, they turn into one entry using the most common DNA and genes. A total of 220,000 or so distinct CDR3 sequences appear in this sample, 50% to 70% of them only once. Jointly, the top ten make up roughly 53% of the sample. Source material: sorted CD4+, CD8+, or CD8+CD57+ T cells (not recorded which) from PBMCs. These receptors were obtained from a human donor with aplastic anemia.

This clonotype was found once. V gene TRBV19 combines with J gene TRBJ2-1, with 7 bases identical to TRBD1. V lost 10 bases and J lost 2; bases outside the gene matches: 8. CDR1 is LNHDA and CDR2 is SQIVND in the germline V gene (reference sequence). The CDR3 length is 14 residues. The CDR3 spells CATNRQGPYNEQFF. The CDR3 nucleotides read TGTGCCACGAATCGACAGGGACCCTACAATGAGCAGTTCTTC.

The rearrangement joins TRBV11-3 to TRBJ2-5, with D tentatively TRBD1 (6 bases). The CDR3 runs 13 residues. CDR1 is SGHNT, CDR2 YENEEA, per germline. V was clipped by 8 bases and J by 3 bases, with 13 bases between them. CDR3 sequence reads: CASSPNREETQYF. The CDR3 DNA is TGTGCCAGCTCACCAAACAGGGAAGAGACCCAGTACTTC.

This clonotype was seen at least ten times. This rearrangement joins TRBV12-3 or TRBV12-4 to TRBJ2-3; perhaps D is TRBD1 or TRBD2 (5 bases each). This CDR3 is built from 15 residues. Trimming cost V 4 bases and J 5 bases, with 16 bases left between them. The CDR3 region is CASSYGTSEIDTQYF. The CDR3 DNA reads as TGTGCCAGCAGTTACGGGACCTCGGAGATAGATACGCAGTATTTT.

This rearrangement joins TRBV6-4 to TRBJ2-2; D may be TRBD2 (5 bases). This CDR3 is 13 amino acids long. V was cut by 2 bases and J by 4 bases, with 5 bases left in between. CDR1 MRHNA and CDR2 SNTAGT come from the germline V gene. The CDR3 bases are TGTGCCAGCAGTGACGGGAGCACCGGGGAGCTGTTTTTT. Its protein product is CASSDGSTGELFF.

This clonotype appeared a few times. The rearrangement links TRBV12-3 or TRBV12-4 to TRBJ1-6; no definite D call. The CDR3 has 13 amino acids. Trimming left V 5 bases short and J 10 bases short, with 12 bases between. DNA for the CDR3: TGTGCCAGCAGTCGGTTTGGAAACTCACCCCTCCACTTT. Residues: CASSRFGNSPLHF.

CDR3 sequence (DNA): TGTGCCAGCAGTTACGGGGGCTTTGGCAATGAGCAGTTCTTC. This gives the protein CASSYGGFGNEQFF. The rearrangement uses TRBV6-1 and TRBJ2-1; D may correspond to TRBD1 or TRBD2 (6 bases each). Trimming stripped 5 bases from V and 6 bases from J, with 14 bases between. Germline V CDR1 and CDR2: MNHNS, SASEGT. The CDR3 totals 14 residues.

The chain carries TRBV2 and TRBJ1-6, with 9 bases fitting TRBD1. The germline gives CDR1 SNHLY, CDR2 FYNNEI. Trimming cost V 7 bases and J 10 bases; bases outside gene matches: 11. The CDR3 totals 15 residues. CDR3 DNA sequence: TGTGCCAGCACCCCCGAAAACAGGGGGCTCTCACCCCTCCACTTT. It translates to CASTPENRGLSPLHF.

The V and J genes are TRBV10-3 and TRBJ2-7; 8 bases line up with TRBD2. Germline V lookup: CDR1 ENHRY, CDR2 SYGVKD. V gave up 0 bases and J gave up 3 bases; unmatched junction bases: 7. The CDR3 loop spans 16 amino acids. The CDR3 coding sequence is TGTGCCATCAGTGAGTCGGTGAGCGGGAGTCGCTACGAGCAGTACTTC. This encodes CAISESVSGSRYEQYF.

The chain uses TRBV11-1 and TRBJ1-2; no clear D gene. Per germline, CDR1 SGHAT and CDR2 FQDESV (reference sequence). V lost 1 base, J lost 4 bases, and 10 bases lay in between. The CDR3 contains 14 residues. The CDR3 DNA sequence: TGTGCCAGCAGCTTAGAACGGGGAGTCTATGGCTACACCTTC. It encodes CASSLERGVYGYTF.

The chain has TRBV5-1 and TRBJ1-5, with 7 positions matching TRBD1. V lost 4 bases, J lost 3 bases, and 4 bases stayed unmatched. Germline V gives CDR1 SGHRS, CDR2 YFSETQ. The CDR3 is 14 residues long. The CDR3 loop reads CASSTGTDNQPQHF. CDR3 sequence (DNA): TGCGCCAGCAGCACCGGGACAGACAATCAGCCCCAGCATTTT.